This record looks at one T cell receptor (beta chain) sequence and its context. Germline-derived CDR1 and CDR2 are MGHDK and SYGVNS. The CDR3 length is 14 residues. Deletions cut 1 base from V and 6 bases from J, with 13 bases between. This entry comes from a study of human T cells and chemical hapten exposure. Study at large: Diphenylcyclopropenone doses were given weekly to the scalps of patients across the roughly 24-week study. How much TCR each sample yielded varied, mostly because pooled library volumes differed slightly.

Using its own MiXCR run on the RACE reads, TCRdb lists one record per CDR3 protein. The top ten clones hold more than 2.5% of a sample with 100,000 to 120,000 distinct CDR3 sequences, under 40% of them seen once. The time point here: patch test 3, about 24 weeks after DPC sensitization. Treatment meaning: therapeutic diphenylcyclopropenone sensitization with weekly scalp DPC. Unfractionated whole blood was the source of the extracted total RNA. The sample was whole blood, taken in connection with sensitization to the hapten diphenylcyclopropenone (DPC). The sequence derives from a man aged 35-49 years with alopecia areata. Some clones in this sample may be carry-over from other donors' samples. The chain uses TRBV25-1 and TRBJ2-7; unclear D gene. The CDR3 here is CASSESTPLREQYF. CDR3 DNA: TGTGCCAGCAGTGAATCAACCCCCCTACGCGAGCAGTACTTC.